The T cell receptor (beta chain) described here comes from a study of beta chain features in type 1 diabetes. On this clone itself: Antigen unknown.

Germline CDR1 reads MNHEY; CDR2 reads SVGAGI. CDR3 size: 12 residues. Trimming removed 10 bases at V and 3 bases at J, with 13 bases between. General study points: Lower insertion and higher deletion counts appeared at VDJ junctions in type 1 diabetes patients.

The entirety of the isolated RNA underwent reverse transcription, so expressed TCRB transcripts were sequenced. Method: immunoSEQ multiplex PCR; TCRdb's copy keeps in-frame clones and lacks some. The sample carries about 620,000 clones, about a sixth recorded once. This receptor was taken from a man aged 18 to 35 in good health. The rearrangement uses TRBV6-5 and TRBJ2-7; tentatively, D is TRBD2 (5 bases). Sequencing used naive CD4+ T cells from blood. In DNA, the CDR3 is TGTGCCACCTCGTTTGGGAGCTACGAGCAGTACTTC. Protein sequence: CATSFGSYEQYF.